Sequencing of this TCR beta chain was carried out in a study of blood T cell repertoires in COVID-19. Authors' analysis steps: The authors estimated nucleated cell counts from reference gene primer amplification. Libraries were prepared by immunoSEQ multiplex PCR; TCRdb keeps only in-frame clonotypes and omits some of them. V and J calls and clone size follow that table, whereas D and trimming were derived from the DNA. The sample shows roughly 240,000 clones, around four fifths of them seen only once. This clone was seen just once. The sample taken for sequencing was peripheral blood. The sequence was obtained from a man between 60 and 75 years old who had recovered from COVID-19.

The CDR3 DNA is TGTGCCAGCTCCGTTGTCGAGAAAAGAGGCTACGAGCAGTACTTC. Protein: CASSVVEKRGYEQYF. V usage is TRBV18 and J usage is TRBJ2-7; D gene uncertain. V shed 6 bases and J shed 3 bases, with 18 bases lying between them. Germline V gene data show CDR1 as KGHSH and CDR2 as LQKENI. The CDR3 consists of 15 residues. Full variable domain (remainder filled in from reference TRBV18 and TRBJ2-7): NAGVMQNPRHLVRRRGQEARLRCSPMKGHSHVYWYRQLPEEGLKFMVYLQKENIIDESGMPKERFSAEFPKEGPSILRIQQVVRGDSAAYFCASSVVEKRGYEQYFGPGTRLTVT.